The source of this T cell receptor beta chain is a study of CXCR3-negative and CXCR3-positive naive CD8 T cells. On this clonotype itself: Its specificity is unknown.

Naive cells were sorted as CD45RO-, CCR7+, CD27+ and CD95-. The method, 5' RACE with UMI labels, was used to prepare the TRB cDNA libraries. TCRdb reprocessed the 5' RACE reads; each CDR3 protein has one entry and no DNA is given. This table holds around 63,000 distinct CDR3 sequences. Germline assignment: CDR1 SQVTM and CDR2 ANQGSEA. CDR3 length equals 14 residues. The study's findings and limits: Naive cells that were CXCR3-negative or CXCR3-positive used TRBV-TRBJ genes alike, while memory cells diverged. Freshly isolated PBMCs were used in most assays, given partial CXCR3 loss after freezing. Researchers report that CXCR3-positive naive cells carry more hydrophobic TRB CDR3s than CXCR3-negative naive cells. The study inferred TCR strength from TRB CDR3 properties and found comparable surface CD5 between naive subsets.

The sequenced sample consisted of naive CXCR3+ CD8+ T cells from blood. Documented subset: CD45RO-CCR7+CD27+CD95- naive CD8+ T cells expressing CXCR3 (TNR3+). The chain has TRBV29-1 and TRBJ2-5; the TCRdb call, TRBD1, lacks DNA for checking. This clonotype was sampled from a human donor in good health. Some clones in this sample may be carry-over from other donors' samples. CDR3 loop: CSVYLQVFQETQYF.